What follows are 14 T cell receptor beta chains derived from one specimen sequenced in a study of cytomegalovirus exposure and HLA in healthy donors. A multiplex PCR was run with 60 Vbeta primers and 13 Jbeta primers. Clones were read by immunoSEQ multiplex PCR, and TCRdb kept only the in-frame ones, dropping some. The sample holds over 85,000 clones, around 80% seen once. The sequencing input was PBMCs. These receptors came from a man aged 30 to 39 in good health and CMV-seropositive.

The chain uses TRBV7-6 and TRBJ2-7, with D maybe TRBD1 (6 bases). The CDR3 is 15 amino acids. The germline gives CDR1 SGHVS, CDR2 FNYEAQ. Trimming removed 0 bases at V and 4 bases at J, with 13 bases between. CDR3 bases: TGTGCCAGCAGCTTAGCGACAGGCGGATCATACGAGCAGTACTTC. This gives the protein CASSLATGGSYEQYF.

V is TRBV28 and J is TRBJ1-2; D possibly corresponds to TRBD1 (5 bases). The CDR3 spans 16 residues. With 5 bases removed from V and 7 bases from J, the gap between germline ends came to 23 bases. Germline CDR1 MDHEN, CDR2 SYDVKM. The CDR3 is CASSAPTARRVIGYTF. In DNA, the CDR3 is TGTGCCAGCAGTGCCCCGACAGCGAGACGGGTAATTGGCTACACCTTC.

This sequence joins TRBV6-6 and TRBJ2-5; D is perhaps TRBD2 (6 bases). V lost 6 bases to trimming and J lost 5 bases, with 19 bases between them. The germline V gene has CDR1 MNHNY and CDR2 SVGAGI (reference sequence). The CDR3 loop spans 15 amino acids. The CDR3 coding sequence is TGTGCCAGCAGCCTACTGGGTAGCGGTGGGGAGACCCAGTACTTC. This sequence encodes CASSLLGSGGETQYF.

V usage is TRBV29-1 and J usage is TRBJ2-5; TRBD2 agrees at 11 bases. V trimming: 3 bases; J trimming: 0 bases; junction bases outside the gene matches: 9. The germline CDR1 and CDR2 sequences are SQVTM and ANQGSEA. The CDR3 sequence is 17 residues long. In DNA, the CDR3 is TGCAGCGTTGATGTGGCTAGCGGGGGGCCGTACCAAGAGACCCAGTACTTC. Its translation is CSVDVASGGPYQETQYF.

The CDR3 DNA reads TGCGCCAGCAGTGAAAGGCTAGCGGGGGGGCCACCCATCAACAATGAGCAGTTCTTC. Translated, it gives CASSERLAGGPPINNEQFF. The J gene is TRBJ2-1, the V gene TRBV10-2; 12 nucleotides line up with TRBD2. The CDR3 sequence is 19 residues long. The V gene end was trimmed by 3 bases and the J gene end by 5 bases; junction bases not matched to a gene: 14. Germline V lookup: CDR1 WSHSY, CDR2 SAAADI.

The rearrangement links TRBV10-3 to TRBJ1-4; the D gene is possibly TRBD1 (5 bases). Germline V gene sequence: CDR1 ENHRY, CDR2 SYGVKD. CDR3 size: 18 residues. Trimming shortened V by 0 bases and J by 0 bases, and 14 bases separated the two germline ends. This chain's CDR3 is CAISESVGRAATNEKLFF. In nucleotides, the CDR3 is TGTGCCATCAGTGAGTCGGTTGGCAGGGCCGCAACTAATGAAAAACTGTTTTTT.

V and J are TRBV5-4 and TRBJ2-7; perhaps TRBD1 as D (6 bases). There are 15 residues in the CDR3. Germline CDR1 is SGHNT and CDR2 is YYREEE (reference sequence). V was pared by 0 bases and J by 2 bases, with 12 bases between. CDR3 coding DNA: TGTGCCAGCAGCTTGGCCGTGACAGGAGCCTACGAGCAGTACTTC. Translating it yields CASSLAVTGAYEQYF.

This clone was counted once. V gene TRBV5-4 combines with J gene TRBJ2-7; 9 bases are a match to TRBD2. This CDR3 is 14 amino acids long. The junction had 5 bases not matched to a gene; V was cut back by 0 bases and J by 7 bases. Germline CDR1 reads SGHNT; CDR2 reads YYREEE (reference sequence). Here the CDR3 DNA reads TGTGCCAGCAGCTTGGGCGGGGGGGCGAAGGAGCAGTACTTC. It encodes CASSLGGGAKEQYF.

The rearrangement links TRBV5-1 to TRBJ1-1, with 7 bases that match TRBD1. Germline V gives CDR1 SGHRS, CDR2 YFSETQ. The V segment lost 0 bases and the J segment 6 bases; nucleotides outside the gene matches: 14. This CDR3 is built from 17 residues. CDR3 residues: CASSLESGGGLSAEAFF. The CDR3 bases are TGCGCCAGCAGCTTGGAAAGCGGAGGGGGCCTGAGCGCTGAAGCTTTCTTT.

V gene TRBV4-3 combines with J gene TRBJ1-6; the D gene is possibly TRBD1 (5 bases). The CDR3 covers 15 residues. Trimming took 0 bases from V and 6 from J, leaving 9 bases between them. Per germline, CDR1 LGHNA and CDR2 YSLEER. The CDR3 DNA reads as TGCGCCAGCAGCCAAGATAGCCAGGGTAATTCACCCCTCCACTTT. This codes for CASSQDSQGNSPLHF.

The chain couples TRBV25-1 to TRBJ1-4; tentative D call: TRBD1 (6 bases). CDR1 and CDR2 from the germline V gene are MGHDK and SYGVNS. Trimming left V 2 bases short and J 12 bases short, with 10 bases between. The CDR3 runs 12 residues. In DNA form, the CDR3 reads TGTGCCAGCAGTGAAAACCACAGGGAACTGTTTTTT. Translating gives CASSENHRELFF.

The V call is TRBV4-1, the J call TRBJ2-5; possibly TRBD2 for D (7 bases). The germline V and J ends were trimmed by 0 bases and 2 bases, with 19 bases remaining between them. This CDR3 is built from 18 residues. The germline V gene has CDR1 MGHRA and CDR2 YSYEKL. The CDR3 DNA reads as TGCGCCAGCAGCCAAGATTCCCTCGAGGGGGGGCCGCAAGAGACCCAGTACTTC. Its translation is CASSQDSLEGGPQETQYF.

This sequence joins TRBV9 and TRBJ2-5; 13 bases match TRBD2. This CDR3 spans 15 amino acids. Germline CDR1 and CDR2: SGDLS and YYNGEE. Trimming at V came to 3 bases and at J to 3 bases, leaving 2 bases not matched to a gene. The CDR3 reads CASSAGTSGEETQYF. The DNA for the CDR3 is TGTGCCAGCAGCGCCGGGACTAGCGGGGAAGAGACCCAGTACTTC.

The chain recombines TRBV27 with TRBJ2-5, with 7 bases lining up with TRBD1. V was clipped by 5 bases and J by 2 bases; unmatched bases: 8. The CDR3 spans 15 residues. Germline CDR1 MNHEY, CDR2 SMNVEV (reference sequence). The CDR3 nucleotides are TGTGCCAGCAGTACCCAAGGGACAGCGCAAGAGACCCAGTACTTC. This sequence encodes CASSTQGTAQETQYF.